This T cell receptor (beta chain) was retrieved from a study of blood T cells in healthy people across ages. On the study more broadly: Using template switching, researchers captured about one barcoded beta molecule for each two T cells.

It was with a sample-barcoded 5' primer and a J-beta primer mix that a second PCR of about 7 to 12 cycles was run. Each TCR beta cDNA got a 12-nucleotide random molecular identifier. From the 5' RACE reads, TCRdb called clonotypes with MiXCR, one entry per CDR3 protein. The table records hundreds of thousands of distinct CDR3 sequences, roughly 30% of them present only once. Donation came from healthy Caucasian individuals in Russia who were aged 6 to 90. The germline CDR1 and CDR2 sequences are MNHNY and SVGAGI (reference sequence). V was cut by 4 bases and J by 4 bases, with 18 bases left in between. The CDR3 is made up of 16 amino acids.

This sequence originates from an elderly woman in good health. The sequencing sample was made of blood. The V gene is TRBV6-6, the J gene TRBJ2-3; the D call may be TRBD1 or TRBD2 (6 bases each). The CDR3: CASSSGGHLGADTQYF. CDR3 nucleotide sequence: TGTGCCAGCAGTTCTGGGGGGCACTTAGGTGCAGATACGCAGTATTTT.